A selection of T cell receptor beta chains follows, all from one sample in a study of T cell responses to AZD1222 COVID-19 vaccine. Measured with immunoSEQ multiplex PCR; TCRdb has only the in-frame clones, and not every one. The sample includes 170,000 or so clones, more than 85% seen only once; the top ten take 0.9%. This material consisted of peripheral blood, taken on day 0 of AZD1222 vaccination. These receptor sequences come from an adult in good health. Both conserved end residues are part of each CDR3. A D gene is named only where the DNA matches it firmly. Clone size is shown for a subset of rows, as once, few, many or a class of expanded clone.

d_call	clone_size	v_call	j_call	cdr3_nt	cdr3_aa
-	-	TRBV12-3/TRBV12-4	TRBJ1-3	TGTGCCAGCAGTAAGACGGCTGGAAACACCATATATTTT	CASSKTAGNTIYF
-	-	TRBV5-1	TRBJ1-2	TGCGCCAGCAGCTTGGAAGGGGCGGGTGGCTACACCTTC	CASSLEGAGGYTF
-	-	TRBV12-3/TRBV12-4	TRBJ1-1	TGTGCCAGTTTCAGGGGTTCCTCTGAAGCTTTCTTT	CASFRGSSEAFF
-	-	TRBV27	TRBJ2-1	TGTGCCAGCAGTTTACGACCGAGCTCCTACAATGAGCAGTTCTTC	CASSLRPSSYNEQFF
-	-	TRBV11-3	TRBJ2-2	TGTGCCAGCGGGCGTGGCGGGGAGCTGTTTTTT	CASGRGGELFF
-	-	TRBV12-3/TRBV12-4	TRBJ1-1	TGTGCCAGCAGTTTAGCAGCCAAAGTTGAAGCTTTCTTT	CASSLAAKVEAFF
-	-	TRBV3-1/TRBV3-2	TRBJ1-2	TGTGCCAGCAGCCAAGGCGTCAGGGGATCTAACTATGGCTACACCTTC	CASSQGVRGSNYGYTF
TRBD2	-	TRBV6-2/TRBV6-3	TRBJ2-3	TGTGCCAGCAGTAGCGGGACTAGCGGAAGCACAGATACGCAGTATTTT	CASSSGTSGSTDTQYF
-	-	TRBV7-2	TRBJ2-1	TGTGCCAGCAGCTTAGCGTCAGCCTTAGGTGGTGAGCAGTTCTTC	CASSLASALGGEQFF
-	-	TRBV3-1/TRBV3-2	TRBJ1-2	TGTGCCAGCAGCCAAGGGAGATATCCGGGCTACACCTTC	CASSQGRYPGYTF
-	-	TRBV4-3	TRBJ1-2	TGCGCCAGCAGCCAGTCGGGAGGCTCGAGCTATGGCTACACCTTC	CASSQSGGSSYGYTF
TRBD1	few	TRBV3-1/TRBV3-2	TRBJ1-3	TGTGCCAGCAGCCAAGCGACTCCGACAGGGGCCTCTGGAAACACCATATATTTT	CASSQATPTGASGNTIYF
-	-	TRBV7-9	TRBJ1-6	TGTGCCAGCAGCTCCCTGCGGGGGGGCTCCTATAATTCACCCCTCCACTTT	CASSSLRGGSYNSPLHF
-	-	TRBV5-6	TRBJ1-3	TGTGCCAGCAGCTTCCGGGACAACTCTGGAAACACCATATATTTT	CASSFRDNSGNTIYF
-	-	TRBV11-3	TRBJ2-3	TGTGCCAGCAGCTCTGCTGAGGGTACCGATACGCAGTATTTT	CASSSAEGTDTQYF
TRBD1	-	TRBV18	TRBJ2-5	TGTGCCAGCTCACCGCCCCCCAGCGCGCAGGGGGTAGGAGAGACCCAGTACTTC	CASSPPPSAQGVGETQYF
TRBD2	-	TRBV5-4	TRBJ2-1	TGTGCCAGCAGCTCCCCCGGACTAGCGGAAGGTGAGCAGTTCTTC	CASSSPGLAEGEQFF
TRBD2	-	TRBV7-8	TRBJ2-5	TGTGCCAGCAGCTTAATGGCGGGGGGGCAGGGAGAGACCCAGTACTTC	CASSLMAGGQGETQYF
-	once	TRBV4-2	TRBJ2-7	TGTGCCAGCAGCCAAGAGGGGGACTCGGAGGACTACGAGCAGTACTTC	CASSQEGDSEDYEQYF
-	-	TRBV3-1/TRBV3-2	TRBJ1-5	TGTGCCAGCAGCCAAACAGGGATAAGCAATCAGCCCCAGCATTTT	CASSQTGISNQPQHF
-	-	TRBV5-1	TRBJ1-2	TGCGCCAGCAGCCCCTCCTCAGGACTTGATTATGGCTACACCTTC	CASSPSSGLDYGYTF
-	-	TRBV29-1	TRBJ2-5	TGCAGCGTTGAAGATCCCGCCTCTTCAGGCCTACAAGAGACCCAGTACTTC	CSVEDPASSGLQETQYF
-	-	TRBV12-3/TRBV12-4	TRBJ2-7	TGTGCCAGCAGTTTCACTACCCCGGTGAAGCAGTACTTC	CASSFTTPVKQYF
TRBD1	-	TRBV2	TRBJ1-5	TGTGCCAGCACCGCCCTGGACAGGGGGAGTCAGCCCCAGCATTTT	CASTALDRGSQPQHF
-	-	TRBV6-1	TRBJ1-1	TGTGCCAGCAGTGAAAAGGGGGGCACTGAAGCTTTCTTT	CASSEKGGTEAFF
-	few	TRBV2	TRBJ1-2	TGTGCCAGCAGTGTCGCGACAGTCGGTGGCTACACCTTC	CASSVATVGGYTF
-	-	TRBV6-1	TRBJ1-2	TGTGCCAGCAGTGAGTTGAGGGGACGGGGCTACACCTTC	CASSELRGRGYTF
-	-	TRBV6-1	TRBJ2-7	TGTGCCAGCAGTGAACTCGGACGCTACGAGCAGTACTTC	CASSELGRYEQYF
-	-	TRBV5-1	TRBJ1-6	TGCGCCAGCAGCTTGGGAAGGGGTTCACCCCTCCACTTT	CASSLGRGSPLHF
TRBD1	-	TRBV5-4	TRBJ1-2	TGTGCCAGCAGGACGACAGGGGGCGCTAACTATGGCTACACCTTC	CASRTTGGANYGYTF
TRBD1	-	TRBV30	TRBJ2-2	TGTGCCTGCCGGCGTCAGGGGGCTGGCGGGGAGCTGTTTTTT	CACRRQGAGGELFF
-	-	TRBV15	TRBJ2-2	TGTGCCACCAGCAGAGATTATGGCGTAGTCACCGGGGAGCTGTTTTTT	CATSRDYGVVTGELFF
-	-	TRBV7-9	TRBJ2-5	TGTGCCAGCAGCTTGATCGACCAAGAGACCCAGTACTTC	CASSLIDQETQYF
-	-	TRBV6-1	TRBJ2-3	TGTGCCAGCAGTGAAATTCTACTGGGCACAGATACGCAGTATTTT	CASSEILLGTDTQYF
-	-	TRBV28	TRBJ1-6	TGTGCCAGCAGTTGGCAGTCCTATAATTCACCCCTCCACTTT	CASSWQSYNSPLHF
TRBD1	-	TRBV7-8	TRBJ1-4	TGTGCCAGCAGCCAAGGACAGGGACAAAAACTGTTTTTT	CASSQGQGQKLFF
-	-	TRBV5-1	TRBJ2-3	TGCGCCAGCAGCTTGGTTCTTTCTAGCACAGATACGCAGTATTTT	CASSLVLSSTDTQYF
TRBD1	-	TRBV7-2	TRBJ2-2	TGTGCCAGCAGCTTCCCTCTCACAGGGGGCCGGGCAGTCCGGGAGCTGTTTTTT	CASSFPLTGGRAVRELFF
-	-	TRBV11-3	TRBJ2-7	TGTGCCAGCAGCTTAAATCGGCGGGAGCAGTACTTC	CASSLNRREQYF
-	-	TRBV10-3	TRBJ2-5	TGTGCCATCAGTGGGGCCCAGGGATGGGAGACCCAGTACTTC	CAISGAQGWETQYF
-	-	TRBV7-9	TRBJ1-2	TGTGCCAGCAGCTCCGGGACTTTCTATGGCTACACCTTC	CASSSGTFYGYTF
-	-	TRBV18	TRBJ2-7	TGTGCCAGCTCACCACCCTCCAGGGCAGGCTACGAGCAGTACTTC	CASSPPSRAGYEQYF
-	-	TRBV10-3	TRBJ1-5	TGTGCCATCAGTGAGGGGGGGTTAGGGGGGCCCCAGCATTTT	CAISEGGLGGPQHF
-	-	TRBV18	TRBJ1-5	TGTGCCAGCTCACCGATGTCCCGGGACGTGAGCAATCAGCCCCAGCATTTT	CASSPMSRDVSNQPQHF
TRBD2	once	TRBV19	TRBJ2-5	TGTGCCAGTAGCAACACGCGGGGGGCGGAAGAGACCCAGTACTTC	CASSNTRGAEETQYF
TRBD1	-	TRBV28	TRBJ1-5	TGTGCCAGCAGTTTCTCCGACAGGGAGAGGCAGCCCCAGCATTTT	CASSFSDRERQPQHF
-	-	TRBV29-1	TRBJ1-5	TGCAGCGTTCAGGGCGGGGATAATCAGCCCCAGCATTTT	CSVQGGDNQPQHF
-	-	TRBV10-1	TRBJ1-2	TGCGCCAGCAGTGACGGTGCTAGCTATGGCTACACCTTC	CASSDGASYGYTF
-	-	TRBV18	TRBJ2-7	TGTGCCAGCTCACCACGGACAGTCTACGAGCAGTACTTC	CASSPRTVYEQYF
-	-	TRBV9	TRBJ1-6	TGTGCCAGCAGCGTATGGGGGCGGAATTCACCCCTCCACTTT	CASSVWGRNSPLHF
-	-	TRBV7-9	TRBJ2-7	TGTGCCAGCAGCTTAAAGGGGGTCCGGTCCTACGAGCAGTACTTC	CASSLKGVRSYEQYF
-	-	TRBV3-1/TRBV3-2	TRBJ2-3	TGTGCCAGCAGCCAAGGCGGGTCCTTTAGGTCGCAGTATTTT	CASSQGGSFRSQYF
-	once	TRBV2	TRBJ1-5	TGTGCCAGCAGTGGGACGGAGTATAGCAATCAGCCCCAGCATTTT	CASSGTEYSNQPQHF